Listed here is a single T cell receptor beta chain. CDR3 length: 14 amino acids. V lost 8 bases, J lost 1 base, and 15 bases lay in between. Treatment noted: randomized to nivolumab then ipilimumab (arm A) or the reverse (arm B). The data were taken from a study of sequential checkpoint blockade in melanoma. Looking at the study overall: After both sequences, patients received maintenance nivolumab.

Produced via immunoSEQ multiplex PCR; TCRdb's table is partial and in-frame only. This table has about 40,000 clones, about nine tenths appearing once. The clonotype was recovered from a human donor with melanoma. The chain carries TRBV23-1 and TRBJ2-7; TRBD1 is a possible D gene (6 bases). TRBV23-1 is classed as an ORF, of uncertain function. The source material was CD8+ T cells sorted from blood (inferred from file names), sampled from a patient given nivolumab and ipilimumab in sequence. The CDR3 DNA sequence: TGCGCCAGCGGCTTTGGGACACGTTCCTACGAGCAGTACTTC. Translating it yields CASGFGTRSYEQYF.